This TCR beta chain originates from a study of Graves' ophthalmopathy and Graves' hyperthyroidism. Looking at the study overall: The term stable hyperthyroidism indicated an absence of ophthalmopathy within 18 months of follow-up. General study results and limits: Discrimination between ophthalmopathy and stable hyperthyroidism by a 13-signature model showed roughly 88% sensitivity and more than 65% specificity. In blood, most expanded thyroid clonotypes above 0.001 frequency were also detected.

For repertoire sequencing, the TCR beta CDR3 regions were amplified from RNA transcripts. After a first-round RT-PCR with HTBI primers, a second-round multiplex PCR was run. In TCRdb, the multiplex PCR reads were re-called with MiXCR into one record per CDR3 protein. Here the sample spans around 520,000 distinct CDR3 sequences, roughly 40% being singletons. V dropped 5 bases and J dropped 0 bases, with 10 bases sitting between them. This CDR3 is 15 amino acids long. This clonotype was seen ten or more times. Antigen unknown. The sample comprised peripheral blood or thyroid tissue (not recorded which). The rearrangement links TRBV12-3 or TRBV12-4 to TRBJ2-2; D is unresolved. This sequence was found in an adult man with Graves' hyperthyroidism. CDR3 region: CASSPGFPNTGELFF. As DNA, the CDR3 is TGTGCCAGCAGTCCCGGATTCCCGAACACCGGGGAGCTGTTTTTT.